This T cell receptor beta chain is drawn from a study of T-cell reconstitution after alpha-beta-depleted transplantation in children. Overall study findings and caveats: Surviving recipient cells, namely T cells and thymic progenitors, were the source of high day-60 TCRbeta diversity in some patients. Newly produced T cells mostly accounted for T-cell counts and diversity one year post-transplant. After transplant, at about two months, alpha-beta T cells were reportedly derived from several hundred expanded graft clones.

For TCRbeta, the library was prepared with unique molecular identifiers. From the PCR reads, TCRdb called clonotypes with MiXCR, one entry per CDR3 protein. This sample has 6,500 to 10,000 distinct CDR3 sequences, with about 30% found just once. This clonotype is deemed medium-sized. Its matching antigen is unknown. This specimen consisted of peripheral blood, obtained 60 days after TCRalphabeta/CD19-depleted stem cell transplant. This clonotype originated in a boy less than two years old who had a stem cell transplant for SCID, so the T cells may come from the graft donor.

The CDR3 loop is CASSLKGNTIYF. The CDR3 coding sequence is TGTGCCAGCAGCTTAAAGGGAAACACCATATATTTT. The rearrangement links TRBV7-2 to TRBJ1-3; D is unclear. Germline values: CDR1 SGHTA, CDR2 FQGNSA. V dropped 2 bases and J dropped 4 bases, with 3 bases sitting between them. The CDR3 totals 12 residues.